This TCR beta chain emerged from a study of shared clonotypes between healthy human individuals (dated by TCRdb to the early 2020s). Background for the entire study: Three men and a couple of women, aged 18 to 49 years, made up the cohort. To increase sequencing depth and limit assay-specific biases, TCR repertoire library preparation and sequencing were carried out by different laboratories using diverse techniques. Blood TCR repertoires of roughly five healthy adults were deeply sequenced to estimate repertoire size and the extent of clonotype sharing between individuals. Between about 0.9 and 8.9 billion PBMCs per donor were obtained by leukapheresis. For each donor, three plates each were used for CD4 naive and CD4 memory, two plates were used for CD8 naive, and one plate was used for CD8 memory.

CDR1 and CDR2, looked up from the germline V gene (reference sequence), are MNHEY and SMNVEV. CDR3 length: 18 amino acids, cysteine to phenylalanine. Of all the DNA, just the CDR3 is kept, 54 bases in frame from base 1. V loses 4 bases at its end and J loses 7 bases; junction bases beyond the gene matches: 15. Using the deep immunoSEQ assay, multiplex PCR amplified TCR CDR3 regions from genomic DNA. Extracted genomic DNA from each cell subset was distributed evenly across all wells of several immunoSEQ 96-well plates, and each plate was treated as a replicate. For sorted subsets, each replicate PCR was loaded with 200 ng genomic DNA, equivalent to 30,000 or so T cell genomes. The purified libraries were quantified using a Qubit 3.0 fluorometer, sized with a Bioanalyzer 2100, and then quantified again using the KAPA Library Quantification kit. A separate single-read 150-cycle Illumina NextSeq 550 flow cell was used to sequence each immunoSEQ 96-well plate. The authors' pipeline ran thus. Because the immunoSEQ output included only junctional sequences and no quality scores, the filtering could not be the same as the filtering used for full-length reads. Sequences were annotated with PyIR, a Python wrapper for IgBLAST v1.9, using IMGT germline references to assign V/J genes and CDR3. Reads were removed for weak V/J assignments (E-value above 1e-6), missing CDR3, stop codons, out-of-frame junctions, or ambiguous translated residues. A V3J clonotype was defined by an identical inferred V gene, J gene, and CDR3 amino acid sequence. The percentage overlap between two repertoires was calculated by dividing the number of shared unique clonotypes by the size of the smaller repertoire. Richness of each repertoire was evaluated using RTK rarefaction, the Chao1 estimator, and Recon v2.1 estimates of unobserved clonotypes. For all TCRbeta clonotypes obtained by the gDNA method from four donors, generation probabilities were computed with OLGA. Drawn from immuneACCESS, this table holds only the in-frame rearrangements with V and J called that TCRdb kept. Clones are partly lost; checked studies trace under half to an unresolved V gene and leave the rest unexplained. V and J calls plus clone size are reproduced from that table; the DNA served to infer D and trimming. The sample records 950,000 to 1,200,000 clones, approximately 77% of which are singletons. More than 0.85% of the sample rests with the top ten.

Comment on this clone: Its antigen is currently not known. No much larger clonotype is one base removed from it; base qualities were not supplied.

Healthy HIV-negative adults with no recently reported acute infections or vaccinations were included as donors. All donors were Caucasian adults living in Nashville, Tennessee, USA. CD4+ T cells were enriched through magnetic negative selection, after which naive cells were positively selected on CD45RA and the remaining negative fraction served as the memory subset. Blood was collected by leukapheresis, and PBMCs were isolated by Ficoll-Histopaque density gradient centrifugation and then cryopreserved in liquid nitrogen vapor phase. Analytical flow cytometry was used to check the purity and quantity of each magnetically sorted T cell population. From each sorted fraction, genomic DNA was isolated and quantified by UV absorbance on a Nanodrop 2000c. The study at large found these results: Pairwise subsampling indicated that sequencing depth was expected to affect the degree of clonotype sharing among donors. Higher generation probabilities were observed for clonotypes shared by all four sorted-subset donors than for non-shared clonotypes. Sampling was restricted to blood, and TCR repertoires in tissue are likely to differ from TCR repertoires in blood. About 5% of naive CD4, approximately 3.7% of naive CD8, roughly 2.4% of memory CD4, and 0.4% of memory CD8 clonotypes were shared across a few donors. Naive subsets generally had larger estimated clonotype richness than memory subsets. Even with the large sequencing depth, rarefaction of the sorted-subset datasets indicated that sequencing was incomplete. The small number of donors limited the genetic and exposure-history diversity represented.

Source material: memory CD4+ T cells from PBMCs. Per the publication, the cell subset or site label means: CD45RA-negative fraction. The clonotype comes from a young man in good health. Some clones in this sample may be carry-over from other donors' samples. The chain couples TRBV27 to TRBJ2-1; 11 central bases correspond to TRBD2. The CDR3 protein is CASSSNSGRARVWNEQFF. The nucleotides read TGTGCCAGCAGTTCAAATAGCGGGAGGGCGCGAGTGTGGAATGAGCAGTTCTTC.